This entry concerns a single T cell receptor (beta chain). In the original workflow: Researchers report that nucleated cell counts were estimated from reference gene primer amplification. Sequencing was performed with immunoSEQ multiplex PCR; in TCRdb, only in-frame clones are kept and a portion is missing. V and J calls and clone size are given by that table; D and trimming were obtained from the DNA. This sample carries 150,000 to 190,000 clones, more than 75% of them seen once, and the ten largest clones take more than 6.5%. The sample belongs to a study of blood T cell repertoires in COVID-19. As for the study in general: Samples representing acute and convalescent COVID-19 were sourced from the United States, Italy and Spain.

Germline CDR1 reads SGHVS; CDR2 reads FQNEAQ. CDR3 length: 20 amino acids. After removal of 1 base from V and 1 base from J, the junction contained 9 bases not matched to a gene. The receptor was isolated from a woman aged 55-69 years with COVID-19, enrolled during active disease. The chain is built from TRBV7-8 and TRBJ2-1; TRBD2 matches at 14 bases. Sequencing was performed on peripheral blood. CDR3 nucleotides: TGTGCCAGCAGCTTAGGGGGAGGACTAGCGGGAGGCCGGTCCTACAATGAGCAGTTCTTC. Protein product: CASSLGGGLAGGRSYNEQFF. The variable domain in full, completed from reference TRBV7-8 and TRBJ2-1, reads GAGVSQSPRYKVAKRGQDVALRCDPISGHVSLFWYQQALGQGPEFLTYFQNEAQLDKSGLPSDRFFAERPEGSVSTLKIQRTQQEDSAVYLCASSLGGGLAGGRSYNEQFFGPGTRLTVL.